The next 16 T cell receptor beta chains were all read from a single sample in a study of blood T cells in healthy people across ages. Using a J-beta primer mix together with a sample-barcoded 5' primer, a second PCR was run for about 6 to 12 cycles. Using its own MiXCR run on the 5' RACE reads, TCRdb lists one record per CDR3 protein. The table includes more than 1 million distinct CDR3 sequences, more than 35% detected once. Source material: blood. The receptor source for this set is a woman aged 55 to 70 in good health.

This chain links TRBV7-9 with TRBJ2-3, with D perhaps TRBD1 (5 bases). Germline loops: CDR1 SEHNR, CDR2 FQNEAQ (reference sequence). CDR3 size: 16 residues. V gave up 1 base and J gave up 4 bases, with 15 bases separating them. Here the CDR3 DNA reads TGTGCCAGCAGCTTAGGACCGACAGACGTCCCAGATACGCAGTATTTT. Residues: CASSLGPTDVPDTQYF. The variable domain in full, with the rest retrieved from reference TRBV7-9 and TRBJ2-3, is DTGVSQNPRHKITKRGQNVTFRCDPISEHNRLYWYRQTLGQGPEFLTYFQNEAQLEKSRLLSDRFSAERPKGSFSTLEIQRTEQGDSAMYLCASSLGPTDVPDTQYFGPGTRLTVL.

V and J are TRBV5-6 and TRBJ2-1; D not certain. This CDR3 contains 14 residues. Germline CDR1 reads SGHDT; CDR2 reads YYEEEE. The V end was cut by 4 bases, the J end by 0 bases, with 8 bases between. The CDR3 loop reads CASSPANSYNEQFF. In DNA form, the CDR3 reads TGTGCCAGCAGCCCTGCGAACTCCTACAATGAGCAGTTCTTC.

The gene calls are TRBV4-1 and TRBJ2-1, with D maybe TRBD1 (5 bases). The CDR3 loop spans 13 amino acids. Germline V lookup: CDR1 MGHRA, CDR2 YSYEKL. Trimming stripped 4 bases from V and 8 bases from J, with 12 bases between. The CDR3 protein is CASSPLGVHEQFF. CDR3 DNA sequence: TGCGCCAGCAGCCCCCTAGGGGTGCATGAGCAGTTCTTC.

This clonotype was observed many times. The chain is built from TRBV4-2 and TRBJ2-5; tentative D call: TRBD2 (6 bases). CDR3 size: 16 residues. Trimming left V 0 bases short and J 2 bases short, with 13 bases between. Germline CDR1 is LGHNA and CDR2 is YNFKEQ. This CDR3 is CASSQDWAGRQETQYF. The CDR3 DNA reads as TGTGCCAGCAGCCAAGATTGGGCAGGGAGGCAAGAGACCCAGTACTTC.

The chain couples TRBV2 to TRBJ1-4; 7 bases are shared with TRBD1. CDR3 length: 14 amino acids. After removal of 8 bases from V and 7 bases from J, the junction contained 10 bases not matched to a gene. Germline-derived CDR1 and CDR2 are SNHLY and FYNNEI. CDR3 loop: CASGQQGLGEKLFF. CDR3 coding DNA: TGTGCCAGCGGCCAACAGGGGCTGGGTGAAAAACTGTTTTTT.

The chain joins TRBV20-1 to TRBJ2-7; a weak D match, TRBD2 (6 bases). The ends were cut back, 5 bases at V and 0 bases at J, with 8 bases in the middle. This CDR3 has 12 residues. Germline V CDR1 and CDR2: DFQATT, SNEGSKA (reference sequence). This CDR3 reads CSAVGLSYEQYF. Here the CDR3 DNA reads TGCAGTGCTGTGGGACTCTCCTACGAGCAGTACTTC.

This clonotype qualifies as medium-sized. The rearrangement uses TRBV29-1 and TRBJ2-1; 11 bases are shared with TRBD1. This CDR3 contains 14 residues. Germline V lookup: CDR1 SQVTM, CDR2 ANQGSEA. With V trimmed by 4 bases and J by 6 bases, 5 bases remained unmatched. CDR3 region: CSVAGQGAGNEQFF. For the CDR3, the DNA is TGCAGCGTTGCCGGACAGGGGGCCGGCAATGAGCAGTTCTTC.

J is TRBJ1-1 and V is TRBV27; D call uncertain. Trimming removed 6 bases from V and 4 bases from J, with 9 bases in between. The CDR3 is 12 amino acids. Germline V gives CDR1 MNHEY, CDR2 SMNVEV (reference sequence). The CDR3 bases are TGTGCCAGCAGCTCTGTGGGCACTGAAGCTTTCTTT. This codes for CASSSVGTEAFF.

This clonotype was recorded a few times. CDR3 protein: CASSPRGVASNEQFF. Written as DNA, the CDR3 is TGTGCCAGCAGCCCCCGAGGGGTAGCCTCGAATGAGCAGTTCTTC. The gene calls are TRBV7-9 and TRBJ2-1, with D perhaps assigned TRBD1 or TRBD2 (5 bases each). The CDR3 is made up of 15 amino acids. Trimming cost V 5 bases and J 7 bases, with 18 bases left between them. Germline CDR1 is SEHNR and CDR2 is FQNEAQ (reference sequence).

The sample holds many counts of this clonotype. V usage is TRBV27 and J usage is TRBJ1-1, with D possibly being TRBD1 (6 bases). CDR1 and CDR2 from the germline V gene are MNHEY and SMNVEV (reference sequence). CDR3 size: 14 residues. Trimming removed 2 bases from V and 1 base from J, with 8 bases in between. The CDR3 DNA reads as TGTGCCAGCAGTTTAGGGGGCCCGAACACTGAAGCTTTCTTT. Translation gives CASSLGGPNTEAFF.

V gene TRBV12-3 or TRBV12-4 combines with J gene TRBJ1-5; D perhaps matches TRBD1 (5 bases). V was pared by 6 bases and J by 3 bases, with 12 bases between. The CDR3 covers 14 residues. CDR3 nucleotides: TGTGCCAGCAGCGCAGGGTTCCCCAATCAGCCCCAGCATTTT. Translation gives CASSAGFPNQPQHF.

The chain couples TRBV27 to TRBJ2-7; the D is unclear. The ends were cut back, 8 bases at V and 6 bases at J, with 8 bases in the middle. The CDR3 is made up of 10 amino acids. Germline V lookup: CDR1 MNHEY, CDR2 SMNVEV (reference sequence). The CDR3 reads CASGRSEQYF. The CDR3 region has the DNA TGTGCCAGCGGGCGTTCCGAGCAGTACTTC.

The genes are TRBV29-1 and TRBJ2-7; D is ambiguous. The CDR3 spans 12 residues. The V end lost 3 bases, the J end lost 2 bases, and 8 bases lay between the germline ends. Germline values: CDR1 SQVTM, CDR2 ANQGSEA. CDR3: CSVEVSAYEQYF. For the CDR3, the DNA is TGCAGCGTTGAGGTCAGCGCCTACGAGCAGTACTTC.

V is TRBV6-5 and J is TRBJ1-6; D remains unclear. Trimming cost V 5 bases and J 8 bases, with 28 bases left between them. The CDR3 covers 19 residues. Germline-derived CDR1 and CDR2 are MNHEY and SVGAGI. CDR3 in DNA: TGTGCCAGCAGTCACCAACCCGGGATAGAGCGTGTTTTGGATTCACCCCTCCACTTT. Amino acid sequence: CASSHQPGIERVLDSPLHF.

This rearrangement joins TRBV5-1 to TRBJ1-2; unclear D gene. The CDR3 contains 15 residues. Trimming shortened V by 1 base and J by 0 bases, and 10 bases separated the two germline ends. CDR1 is SGHRS and CDR2 is YFSETQ in the germline V gene. CDR3 residues: CASSLSERANYGYTF. The CDR3 DNA sequence: TGCGCCAGCAGCTTGTCCGAGAGAGCTAACTATGGCTACACCTTC.

On this clonotype: In this CDR3 the conserved last residue, phenylalanine or tryptophan, is missing, so a read error is likely. The J gene is TRBJ2-7, the V gene TRBV5-1; no reliable D call. The germline CDR1 and CDR2 sequences are SGHRS and YFSETQ. The ends were cut back, 3 bases at V and 2 bases at J, with 12 bases in the middle. The CDR3 sequence is 14 residues long. The CDR3 region is CASSSEAVPYEQYI. The DNA of the CDR3 is TGCGCCAGCAGCTCCGAAGCTGTCCCCTACGAGCAGTACATC.